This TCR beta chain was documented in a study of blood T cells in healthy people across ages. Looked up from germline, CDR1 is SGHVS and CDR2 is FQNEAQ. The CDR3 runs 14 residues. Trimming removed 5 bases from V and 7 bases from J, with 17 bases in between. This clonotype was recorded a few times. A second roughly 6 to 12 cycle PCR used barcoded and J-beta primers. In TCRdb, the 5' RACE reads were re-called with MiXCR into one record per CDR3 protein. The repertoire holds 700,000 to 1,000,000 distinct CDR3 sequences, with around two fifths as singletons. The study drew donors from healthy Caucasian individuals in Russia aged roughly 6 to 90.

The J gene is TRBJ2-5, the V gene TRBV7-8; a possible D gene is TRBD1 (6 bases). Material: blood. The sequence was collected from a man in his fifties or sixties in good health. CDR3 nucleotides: TGTGCCAGCAGCCCAGACAGGCAGCTAGGGACCCAGTACTTC. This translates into CASSPDRQLGTQYF.